The subject of this entry is one TCR beta chain. The data were obtained in a study of shared clonotypes between healthy human individuals. At the deep level, the assay was run. What was sequenced on ten immunoSEQ deep assay plates was unsorted PBMC DNA. Here immunoSEQ multiplex PCR was the method, and the copy in TCRdb shows in-frame clones only, minus some. The repertoire holds 490,000 or so clones, 70% to 80% seen once, with 12% in the top ten. Roughly 90 million PBMCs served as the genomic DNA source for unsorted samples. Germline CDR1 is SEHNR and CDR2 is FQNEAQ (reference sequence). The CDR3 extends over 14 amino acids. The V gene lost 0 bases and the J gene lost 6 bases, with 11 bases spanning the gap.

The sequence came from a woman aged 40-49 years in good health. Some clones in this sample may be carry-over from other donors' samples. The V and J genes are TRBV7-9 and TRBJ1-1, with unresolved D. The sequencing sample was made of PBMCs. The CDR3 is CASSLAEVVAEAFF. DNA of the CDR3: TGTGCCAGCAGCTTAGCCGAGGTGGTTGCTGAAGCTTTCTTT. Filled out from reference TRBV7-9 and TRBJ1-1, the complete variable domain reads DTGVSQNPRHKITKRGQNVTFRCDPISEHNRLYWYRQTLGQGPEFLTYFQNEAQLEKSRLLSDRFSAERPKGSFSTLEIQRTEQGDSAMYLCASSLAEVVAEAFFGQGTRLTVV.